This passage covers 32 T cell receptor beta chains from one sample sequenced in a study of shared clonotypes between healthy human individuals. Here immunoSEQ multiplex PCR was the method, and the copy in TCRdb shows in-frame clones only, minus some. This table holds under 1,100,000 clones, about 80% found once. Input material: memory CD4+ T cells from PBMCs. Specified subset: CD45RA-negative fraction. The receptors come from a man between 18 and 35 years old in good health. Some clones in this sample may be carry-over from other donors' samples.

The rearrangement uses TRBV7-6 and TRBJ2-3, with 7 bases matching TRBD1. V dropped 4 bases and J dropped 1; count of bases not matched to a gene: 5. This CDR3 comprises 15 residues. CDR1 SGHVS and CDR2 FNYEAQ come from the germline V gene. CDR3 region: CASSSRQGRTDTQYF. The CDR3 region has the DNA TGTGCCAGCAGCTCGCGACAGGGACGCACAGATACGCAGTATTTT.

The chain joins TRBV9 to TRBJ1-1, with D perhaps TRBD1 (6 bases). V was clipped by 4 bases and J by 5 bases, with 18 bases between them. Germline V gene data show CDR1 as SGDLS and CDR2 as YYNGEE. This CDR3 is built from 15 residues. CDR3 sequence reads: CASSMAGTRGTEAFF. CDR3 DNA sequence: TGTGCCAGCAGCATGGCCGGGACAAGAGGGACTGAAGCTTTCTTT.

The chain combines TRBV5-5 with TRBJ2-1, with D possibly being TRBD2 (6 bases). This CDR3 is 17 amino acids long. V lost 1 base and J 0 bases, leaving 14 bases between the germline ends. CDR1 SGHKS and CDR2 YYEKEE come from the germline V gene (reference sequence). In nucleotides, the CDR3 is TGTGCCAGCAGCTTGAGGGTAGCGGCAAGCTCCTACAATGAGCAGTTCTTC. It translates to CASSLRVAASSYNEQFF.

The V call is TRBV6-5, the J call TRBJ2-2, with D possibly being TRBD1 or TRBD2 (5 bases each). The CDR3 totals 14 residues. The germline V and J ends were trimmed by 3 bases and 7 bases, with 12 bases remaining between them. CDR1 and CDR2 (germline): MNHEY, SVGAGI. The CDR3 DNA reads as TGTGCCAGCAGTTATACCAGGGAGCACGGGGAGCTGTTTTTT. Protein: CASSYTREHGELFF.

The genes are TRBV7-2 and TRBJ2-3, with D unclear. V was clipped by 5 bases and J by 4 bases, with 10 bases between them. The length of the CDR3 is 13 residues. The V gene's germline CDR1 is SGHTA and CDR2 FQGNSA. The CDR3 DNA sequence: TGTGCCAGCAGCCTACTGTCCGCAGATACGCAGTATTTT. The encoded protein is CASSLLSADTQYF.

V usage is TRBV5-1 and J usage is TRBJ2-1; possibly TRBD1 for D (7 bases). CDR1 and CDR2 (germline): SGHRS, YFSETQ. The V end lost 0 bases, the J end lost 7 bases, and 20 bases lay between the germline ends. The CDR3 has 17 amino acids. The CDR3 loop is CASSLVSGGPFRNEQFF. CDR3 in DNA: TGCGCCAGCAGCTTGGTTTCAGGGGGGCCTTTCAGGAATGAGCAGTTCTTC.

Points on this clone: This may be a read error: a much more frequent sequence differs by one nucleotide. CDR3 DNA sequence: TGTGCCAGCAGTCCCCGGACAGCGACAAGGAATCAGCCCCAGCATTTT. The encoded protein is CASSPRTATRNQPQHF. This chain uses TRBV27 with TRBJ1-5, with a tentative D call TRBD1 (6 bases). Germline V CDR1 and CDR2: MNHEY, SMNVEV (reference sequence). V shed 5 bases and J shed 4 bases, with 18 bases lying between them. The CDR3 is 16 amino acids.

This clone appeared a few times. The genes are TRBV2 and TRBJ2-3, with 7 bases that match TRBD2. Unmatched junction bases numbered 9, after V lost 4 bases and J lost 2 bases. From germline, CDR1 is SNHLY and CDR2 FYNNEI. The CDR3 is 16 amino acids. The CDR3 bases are TGTGCCAGCAGTGTGGGCCGGACTAGACCCACAGATACGCAGTATTTT. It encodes CASSVGRTRPTDTQYF.

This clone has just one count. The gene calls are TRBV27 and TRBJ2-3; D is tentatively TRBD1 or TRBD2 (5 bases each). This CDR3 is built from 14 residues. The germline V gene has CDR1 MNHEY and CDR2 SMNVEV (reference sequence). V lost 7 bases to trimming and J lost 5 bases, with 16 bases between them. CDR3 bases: TGTGCCAGCACCCTCAGGGACCTGGGAGATACGCAGTATTTT. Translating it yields CASTLRDLGDTQYF.

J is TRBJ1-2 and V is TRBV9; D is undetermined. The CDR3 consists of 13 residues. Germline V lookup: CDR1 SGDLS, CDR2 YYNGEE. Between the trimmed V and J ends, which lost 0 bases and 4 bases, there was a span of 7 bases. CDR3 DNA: TGTGCCAGCAGCGTAGGGGATGGCTATGGCTACACCTTC. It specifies CASSVGDGYGYTF. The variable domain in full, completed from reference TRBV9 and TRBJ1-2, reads DSGVTQTPKHLITATGQRVTLRCSPRSGDLSVYWYQQSLDQGLQFLIQYYNGEERAKGNILERFSAQQFPDLHSELNLSSLELGDSALYFCASSVGDGYGYTFGSGTRLTVV.

CDR3 in DNA: TGTGCCAGCAGCCCCCGCGGAGGGGGAGTAGGCTACACCTTC. It translates to CASSPRGGGVGYTF. The chain employs TRBV13 and TRBJ1-2; tentatively, D is TRBD1 (6 bases). Germline lookup yields CDR1 PRHDT and CDR2 FYEKMQ (reference sequence). Trimming removed 5 bases from V and 8 bases from J, with 18 bases in between. The CDR3 runs 14 residues.

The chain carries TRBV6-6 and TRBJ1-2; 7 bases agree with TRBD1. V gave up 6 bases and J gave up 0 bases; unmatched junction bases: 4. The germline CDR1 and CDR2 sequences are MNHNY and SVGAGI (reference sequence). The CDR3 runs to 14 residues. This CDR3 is CASRVGTANYGYTF. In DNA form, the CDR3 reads TGTGCCAGCAGGGTCGGGACAGCTAACTATGGCTACACCTTC.

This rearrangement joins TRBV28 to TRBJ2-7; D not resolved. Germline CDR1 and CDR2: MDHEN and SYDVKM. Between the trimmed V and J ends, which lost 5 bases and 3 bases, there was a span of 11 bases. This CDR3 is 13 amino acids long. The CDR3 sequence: CASSRLGLYEQYF. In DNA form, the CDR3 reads TGTGCCAGCAGTCGCCTGGGCCTCTACGAGCAGTACTTC.

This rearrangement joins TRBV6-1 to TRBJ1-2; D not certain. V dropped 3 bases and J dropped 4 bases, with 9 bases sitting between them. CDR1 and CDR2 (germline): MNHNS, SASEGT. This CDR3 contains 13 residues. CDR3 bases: TGTGCCAGCAGTGACAGCCTAAGCTATGGCTACACCTTC. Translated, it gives CASSDSLSYGYTF.

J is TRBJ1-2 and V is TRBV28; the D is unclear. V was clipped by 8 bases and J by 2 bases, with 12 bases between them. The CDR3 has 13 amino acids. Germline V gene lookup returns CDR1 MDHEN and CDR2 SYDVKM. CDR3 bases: TGTGCCAGCTTGTCTGCAGACAACTATGGCTACACCTTC. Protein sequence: CASLSADNYGYTF.

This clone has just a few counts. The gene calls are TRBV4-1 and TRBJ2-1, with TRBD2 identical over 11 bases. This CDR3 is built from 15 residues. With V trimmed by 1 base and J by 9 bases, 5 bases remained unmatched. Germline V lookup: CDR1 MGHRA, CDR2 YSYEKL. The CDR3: CASSQGLAGRREQFF. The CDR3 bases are TGCGCCAGCAGCCAAGGACTAGCGGGACGTCGTGAGCAGTTCTTC.

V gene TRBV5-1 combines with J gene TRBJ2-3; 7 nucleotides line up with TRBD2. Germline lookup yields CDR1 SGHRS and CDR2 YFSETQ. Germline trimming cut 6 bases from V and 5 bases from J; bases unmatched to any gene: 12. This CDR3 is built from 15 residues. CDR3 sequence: CASTTDVAGGDTQYF. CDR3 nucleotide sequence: TGCGCCAGCACCACCGATGTAGCGGGTGGAGATACGCAGTATTTT.

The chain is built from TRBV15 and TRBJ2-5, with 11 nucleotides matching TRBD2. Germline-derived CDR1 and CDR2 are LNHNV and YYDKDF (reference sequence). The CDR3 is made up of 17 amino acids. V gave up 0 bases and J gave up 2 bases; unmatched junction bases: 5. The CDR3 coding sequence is TGTGCCACCAGCAGAGACTCGGGACTAGCGGAACAAGAGACCCAGTACTTC. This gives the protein CATSRDSGLAEQETQYF. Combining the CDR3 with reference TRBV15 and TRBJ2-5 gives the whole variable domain DAMVIQNPRYQVTQFGKPVTLSCSQTLNHNVMYWYQQKSSQAPKLLFHYYDKDFNNEADTPDNFQSRRPNTSFCFLDIRSPGLGDTAMYLCATSRDSGLAEQETQYFGPGTRLLVL.

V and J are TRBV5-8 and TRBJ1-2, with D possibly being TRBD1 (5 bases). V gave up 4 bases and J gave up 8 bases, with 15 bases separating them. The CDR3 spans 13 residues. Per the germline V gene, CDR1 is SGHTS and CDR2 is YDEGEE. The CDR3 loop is CASSVVGRGGYTF. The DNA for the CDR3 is TGTGCCAGCAGCGTGGTGGGGCGGGGAGGCTACACCTTC.

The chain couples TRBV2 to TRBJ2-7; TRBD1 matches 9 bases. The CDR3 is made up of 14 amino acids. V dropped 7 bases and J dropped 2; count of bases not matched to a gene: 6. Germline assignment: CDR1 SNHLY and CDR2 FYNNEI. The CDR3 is CASIPDRGTYEQYF. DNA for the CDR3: TGTGCCAGCATCCCGGACAGGGGAACCTACGAGCAGTACTTC.

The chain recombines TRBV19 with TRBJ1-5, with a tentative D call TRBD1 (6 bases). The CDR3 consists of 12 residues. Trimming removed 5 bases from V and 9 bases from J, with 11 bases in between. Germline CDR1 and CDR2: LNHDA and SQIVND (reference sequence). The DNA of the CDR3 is TGTGCCAGTAGTCCCGGGGGGCTGCCCCAGCATTTT. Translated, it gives CASSPGGLPQHF.

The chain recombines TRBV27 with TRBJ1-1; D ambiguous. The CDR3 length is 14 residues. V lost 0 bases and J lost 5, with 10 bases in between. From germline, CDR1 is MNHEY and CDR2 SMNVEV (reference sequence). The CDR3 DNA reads TGTGCCAGCAGTTTATCACCCTCCGGGACTGAAGCTTTCTTT. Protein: CASSLSPSGTEAFF.

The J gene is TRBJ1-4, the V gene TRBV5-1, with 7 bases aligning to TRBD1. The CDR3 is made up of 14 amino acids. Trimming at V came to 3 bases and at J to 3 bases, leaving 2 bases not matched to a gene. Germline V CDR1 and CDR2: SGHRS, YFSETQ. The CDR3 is CASSSDRPNEKLFF. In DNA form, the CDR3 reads TGCGCCAGCAGCTCGGACAGGCCTAATGAAAAACTGTTTTTT. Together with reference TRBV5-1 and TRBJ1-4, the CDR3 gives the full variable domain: KAGVTQTPRYLIKTRGQQVTLSCSPISGHRSVSWYQQTPGQGLQFLFEYFSETQRNKGNFPGRFSGRQFSNSRSEMNVSTLELGDSALYLCASSSDRPNEKLFFGSGTQLSVL.

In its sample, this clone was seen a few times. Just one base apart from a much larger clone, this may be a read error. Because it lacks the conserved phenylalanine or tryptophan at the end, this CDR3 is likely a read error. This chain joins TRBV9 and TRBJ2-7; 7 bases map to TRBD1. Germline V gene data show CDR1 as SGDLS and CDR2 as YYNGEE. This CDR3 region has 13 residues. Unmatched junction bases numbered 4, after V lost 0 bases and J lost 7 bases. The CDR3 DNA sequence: TGTGCCAGCAGCGTAGAAGACAGGGAAGAGCAGTACATC. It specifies CASSVEDREEQYI.

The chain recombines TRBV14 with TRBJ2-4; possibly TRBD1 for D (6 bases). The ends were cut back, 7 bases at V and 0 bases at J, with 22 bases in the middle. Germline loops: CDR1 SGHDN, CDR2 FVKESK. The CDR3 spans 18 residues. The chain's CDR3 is CASTLDWGQYLAKNIQYF. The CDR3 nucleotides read TGTGCCAGCACCCTTGACTGGGGGCAGTATCTAGCCAAAAACATTCAGTACTTC.

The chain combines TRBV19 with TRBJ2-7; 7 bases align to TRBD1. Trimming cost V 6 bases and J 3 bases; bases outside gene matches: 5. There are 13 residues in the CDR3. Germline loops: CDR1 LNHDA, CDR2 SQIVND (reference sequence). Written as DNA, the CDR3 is TGTGCCAGTAGCCGACAGGGTTTCTACGAGCAGTACTTC. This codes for CASSRQGFYEQYF.

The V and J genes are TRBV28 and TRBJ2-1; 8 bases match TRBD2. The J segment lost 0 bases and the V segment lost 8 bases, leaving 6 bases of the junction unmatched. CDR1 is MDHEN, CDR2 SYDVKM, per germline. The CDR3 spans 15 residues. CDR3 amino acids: CASYSGGSSYNEQFF. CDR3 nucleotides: TGTGCCAGCTACAGCGGGGGAAGCTCCTACAATGAGCAGTTCTTC.

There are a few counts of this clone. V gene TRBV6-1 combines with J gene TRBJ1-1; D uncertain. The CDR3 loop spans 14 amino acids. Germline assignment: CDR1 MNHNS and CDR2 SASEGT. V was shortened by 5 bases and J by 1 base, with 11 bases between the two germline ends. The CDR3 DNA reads TGTGCCAGCAGTCTCGACACCCAGAACACTGAAGCTTTCTTT. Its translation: CASSLDTQNTEAFF.

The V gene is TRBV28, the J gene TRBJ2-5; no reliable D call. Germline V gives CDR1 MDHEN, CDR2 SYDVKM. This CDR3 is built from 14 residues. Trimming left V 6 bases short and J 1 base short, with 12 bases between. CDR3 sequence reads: CASRTPGLQETQYF. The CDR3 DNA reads TGTGCCAGCAGGACACCGGGTCTCCAAGAGACCCAGTACTTC.

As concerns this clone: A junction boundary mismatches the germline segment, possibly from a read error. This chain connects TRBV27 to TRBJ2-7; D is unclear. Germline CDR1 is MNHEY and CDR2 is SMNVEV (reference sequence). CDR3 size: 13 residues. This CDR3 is CASSLSPGYGQYF. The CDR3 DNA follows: TGTGCCAGCAGTTTATCACCGGGCTACGGGCAGTACTTC.

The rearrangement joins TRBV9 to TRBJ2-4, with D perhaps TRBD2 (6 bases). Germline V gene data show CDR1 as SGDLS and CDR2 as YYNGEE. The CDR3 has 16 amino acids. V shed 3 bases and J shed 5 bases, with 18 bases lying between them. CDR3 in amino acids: CASSADPGGVQNIQYF. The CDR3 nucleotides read TGTGCCAGCAGCGCCGACCCGGGCGGGGTCCAAAACATTCAGTACTTC.

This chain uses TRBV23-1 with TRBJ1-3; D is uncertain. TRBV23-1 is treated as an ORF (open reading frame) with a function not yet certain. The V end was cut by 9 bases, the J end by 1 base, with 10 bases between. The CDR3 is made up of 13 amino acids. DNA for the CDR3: TGCGCCAGGGTCCGGGCATCTGGAAACACCATATATTTT. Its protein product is CARVRASGNTIYF.